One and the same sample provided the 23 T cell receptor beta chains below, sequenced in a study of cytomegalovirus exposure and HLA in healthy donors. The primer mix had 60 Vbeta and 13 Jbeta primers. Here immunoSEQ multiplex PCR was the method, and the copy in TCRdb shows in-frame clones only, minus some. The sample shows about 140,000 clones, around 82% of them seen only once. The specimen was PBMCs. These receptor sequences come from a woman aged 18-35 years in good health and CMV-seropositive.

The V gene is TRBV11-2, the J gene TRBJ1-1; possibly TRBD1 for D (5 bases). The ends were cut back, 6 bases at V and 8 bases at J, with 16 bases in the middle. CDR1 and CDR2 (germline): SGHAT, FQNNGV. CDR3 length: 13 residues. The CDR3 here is CASRYTGAGEAFF. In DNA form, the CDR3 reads TGTGCCAGCAGGTATACAGGTGCCGGGGAAGCTTTCTTT.

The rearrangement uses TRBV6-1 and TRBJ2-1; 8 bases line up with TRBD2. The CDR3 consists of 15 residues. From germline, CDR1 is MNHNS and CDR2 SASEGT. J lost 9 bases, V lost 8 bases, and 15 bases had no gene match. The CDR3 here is CASSRVLQAGGEQFF. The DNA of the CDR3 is TGTGCCAGCTCCCGTGTTCTTCAGGCGGGGGGTGAGCAGTTCTTC.

CDR3 loop: CASSVDRDRVGDTQYF. CDR3 DNA: TGTGCCAGCAGCGTAGATCGGGACAGGGTGGGAGATACGCAGTATTTT. This sequence joins TRBV9 and TRBJ2-3; 9 bases agree with TRBD1. Trimming took 0 bases from V and 5 from J; bases not matched to a gene: 7. The CDR3 is made up of 16 amino acids. CDR1 is SGDLS and CDR2 is YYNGEE in the germline V gene.

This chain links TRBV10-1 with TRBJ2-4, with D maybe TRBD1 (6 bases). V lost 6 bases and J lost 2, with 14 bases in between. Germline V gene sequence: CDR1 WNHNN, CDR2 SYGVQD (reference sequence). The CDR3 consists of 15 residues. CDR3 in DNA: TGCGCCAGCAGGGTACAGGGTGCGCCCAAAAACATTCAGTACTTC. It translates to CASRVQGAPKNIQYF.

CDR3 nucleotide sequence: TGTGCCAGCAGCGTCTTGGGACAGGGGGCCTATGGCTACACCTTC. Protein: CASSVLGQGAYGYTF. The V and J genes are TRBV6-1 and TRBJ1-2; 12 positions agree with TRBD1. J lost 4 bases, V lost 6 bases, and 6 bases had no gene match. The CDR3 has 15 amino acids. Per the germline V gene, CDR1 is MNHNS and CDR2 is SASEGT.

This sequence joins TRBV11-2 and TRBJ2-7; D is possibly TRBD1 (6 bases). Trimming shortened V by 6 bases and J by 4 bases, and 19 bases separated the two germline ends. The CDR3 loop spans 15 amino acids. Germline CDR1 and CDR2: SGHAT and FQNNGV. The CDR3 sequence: CASSETTGHLYEQYF. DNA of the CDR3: TGTGCCAGCAGTGAAACGACGGGACACCTATACGAGCAGTACTTC.

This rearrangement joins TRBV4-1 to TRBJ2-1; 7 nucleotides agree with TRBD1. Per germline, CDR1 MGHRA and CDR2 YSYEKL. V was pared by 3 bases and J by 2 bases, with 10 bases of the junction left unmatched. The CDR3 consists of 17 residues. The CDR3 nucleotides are TGCGCCAGCAGCCAGACTTCCGCCGGGACAGCCTACAATGAGCAGTTCTTC. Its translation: CASSQTSAGTAYNEQFF.

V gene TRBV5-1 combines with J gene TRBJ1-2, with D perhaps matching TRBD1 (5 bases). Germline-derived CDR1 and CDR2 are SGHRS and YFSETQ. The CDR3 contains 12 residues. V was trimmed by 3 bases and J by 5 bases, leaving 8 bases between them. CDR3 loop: CASSSQGYGYTF. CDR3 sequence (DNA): TGCGCCAGCAGCTCCCAGGGTTATGGCTACACCTTC.

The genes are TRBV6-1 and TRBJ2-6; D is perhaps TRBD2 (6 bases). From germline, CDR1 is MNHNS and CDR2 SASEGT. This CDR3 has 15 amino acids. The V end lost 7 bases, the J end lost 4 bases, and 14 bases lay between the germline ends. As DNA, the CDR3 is TGTGCCAGCATCCCTGCGGGGACCGGGGCCAACGTCCTGACTTTC. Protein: CASIPAGTGANVLTF.

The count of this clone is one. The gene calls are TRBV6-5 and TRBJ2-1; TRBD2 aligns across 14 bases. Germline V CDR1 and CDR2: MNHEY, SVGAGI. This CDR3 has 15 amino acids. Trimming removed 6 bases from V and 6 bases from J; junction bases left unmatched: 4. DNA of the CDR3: TGTGCCAGCAGCCCCGGGACTAGCGGGGGCAATGAGCAGTTCTTC. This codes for CASSPGTSGGNEQFF.

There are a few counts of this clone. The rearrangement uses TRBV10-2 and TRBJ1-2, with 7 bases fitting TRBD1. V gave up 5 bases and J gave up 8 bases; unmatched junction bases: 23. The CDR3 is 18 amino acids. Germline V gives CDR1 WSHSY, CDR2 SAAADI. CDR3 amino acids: CASSRYLQTGTEGDGYTF. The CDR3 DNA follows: TGCGCCAGCAGTCGTTACCTTCAGACCGGGACAGAGGGGGACGGCTACACCTTC.

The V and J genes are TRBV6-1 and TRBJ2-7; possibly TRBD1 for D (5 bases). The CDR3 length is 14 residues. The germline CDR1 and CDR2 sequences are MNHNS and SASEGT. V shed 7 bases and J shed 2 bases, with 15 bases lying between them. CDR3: CASTPRALTYEQYF. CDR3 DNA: TGTGCCAGCACCCCCAGGGCGCTCACCTACGAGCAGTACTTC.

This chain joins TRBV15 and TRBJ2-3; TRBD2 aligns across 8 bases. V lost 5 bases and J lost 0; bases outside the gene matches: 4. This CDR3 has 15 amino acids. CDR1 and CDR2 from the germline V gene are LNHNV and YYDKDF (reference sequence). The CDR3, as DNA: TGTGCCACCAGCCTCGGGGGGGGGAGCACAGATACGCAGTATTTT. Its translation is CATSLGGGSTDTQYF.

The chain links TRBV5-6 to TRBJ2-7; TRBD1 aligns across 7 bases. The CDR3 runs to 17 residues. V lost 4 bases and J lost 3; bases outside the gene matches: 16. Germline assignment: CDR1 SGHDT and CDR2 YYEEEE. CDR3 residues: CASSDSIGTATFYEQYF. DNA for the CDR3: TGTGCCAGCAGCGATTCTATCGGGACAGCGACTTTCTACGAGCAGTACTTC.

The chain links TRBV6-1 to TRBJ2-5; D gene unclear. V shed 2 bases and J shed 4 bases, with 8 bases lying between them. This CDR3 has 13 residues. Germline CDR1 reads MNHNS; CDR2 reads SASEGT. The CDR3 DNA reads TGTGCCAGCAGTGAATGGGCAGCAGAGACCCAGTACTTC. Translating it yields CASSEWAAETQYF.

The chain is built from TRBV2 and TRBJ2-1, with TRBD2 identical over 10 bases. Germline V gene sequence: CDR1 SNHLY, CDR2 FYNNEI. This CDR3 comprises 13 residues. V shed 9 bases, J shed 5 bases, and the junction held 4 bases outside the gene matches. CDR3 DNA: TGTGCCAGAGCGGGGGGGCCAAACAATGAGCAGTTCTTC. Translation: CARAGGPNNEQFF.

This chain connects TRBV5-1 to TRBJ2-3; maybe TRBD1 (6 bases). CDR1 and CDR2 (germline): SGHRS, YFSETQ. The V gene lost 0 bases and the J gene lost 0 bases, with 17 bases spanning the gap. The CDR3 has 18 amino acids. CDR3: CASSLVGQHIASTDTQYF. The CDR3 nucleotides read TGCGCCAGCAGCTTGGTGGGACAACACATTGCTAGCACAGATACGCAGTATTTT. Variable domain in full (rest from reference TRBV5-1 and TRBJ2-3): KAGVTQTPRYLIKTRGQQVTLSCSPISGHRSVSWYQQTPGQGLQFLFEYFSETQRNKGNFPGRFSGRQFSNSRSEMNVSTLELGDSALYLCASSLVGQHIASTDTQYFGPGTRLTVL.

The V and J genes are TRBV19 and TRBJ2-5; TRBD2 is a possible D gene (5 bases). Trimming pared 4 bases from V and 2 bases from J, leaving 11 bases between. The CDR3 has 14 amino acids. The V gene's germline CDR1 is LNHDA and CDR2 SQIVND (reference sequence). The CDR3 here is CASSNGPGQETQYF. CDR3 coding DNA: TGTGCCAGTAGTAATGGACCGGGACAAGAGACCCAGTACTTC.

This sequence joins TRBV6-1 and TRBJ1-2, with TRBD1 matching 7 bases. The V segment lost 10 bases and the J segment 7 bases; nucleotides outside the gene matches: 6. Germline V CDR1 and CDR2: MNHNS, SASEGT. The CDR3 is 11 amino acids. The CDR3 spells CAIGTVLGYTF. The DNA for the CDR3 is TGTGCCATCGGGACAGTACTTGGCTACACCTTC.

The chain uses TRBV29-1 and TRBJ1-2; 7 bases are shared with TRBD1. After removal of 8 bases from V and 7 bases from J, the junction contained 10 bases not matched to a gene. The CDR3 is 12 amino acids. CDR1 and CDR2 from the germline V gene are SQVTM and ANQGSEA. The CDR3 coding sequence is TGCAGCTCGACCGGGACAGTTGGTGGCTACACCTTC. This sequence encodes CSSTGTVGGYTF.

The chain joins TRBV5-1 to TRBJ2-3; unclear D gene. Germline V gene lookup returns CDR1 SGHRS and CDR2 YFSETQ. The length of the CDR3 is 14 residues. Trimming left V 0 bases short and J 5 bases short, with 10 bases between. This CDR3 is CASSLAAVGDTQYF. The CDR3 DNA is TGCGCCAGCAGCTTGGCCGCGGTTGGAGATACGCAGTATTTT.

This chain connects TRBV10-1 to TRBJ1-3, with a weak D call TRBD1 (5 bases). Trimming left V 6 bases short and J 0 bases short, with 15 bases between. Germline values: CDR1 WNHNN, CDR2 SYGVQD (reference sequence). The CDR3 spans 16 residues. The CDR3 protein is CASRQRDLSSGNTIYF. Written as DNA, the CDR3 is TGCGCCAGCAGGCAAAGGGACTTAAGCTCTGGAAACACCATATATTTT.

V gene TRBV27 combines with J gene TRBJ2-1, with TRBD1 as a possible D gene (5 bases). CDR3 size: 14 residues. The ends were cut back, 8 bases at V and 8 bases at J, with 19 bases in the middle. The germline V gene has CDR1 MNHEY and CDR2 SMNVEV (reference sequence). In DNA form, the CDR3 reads TGTGCCAGCTCTGAATGGGCAGGGCTCGATGAGCAGTTCTTC. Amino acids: CASSEWAGLDEQFF.